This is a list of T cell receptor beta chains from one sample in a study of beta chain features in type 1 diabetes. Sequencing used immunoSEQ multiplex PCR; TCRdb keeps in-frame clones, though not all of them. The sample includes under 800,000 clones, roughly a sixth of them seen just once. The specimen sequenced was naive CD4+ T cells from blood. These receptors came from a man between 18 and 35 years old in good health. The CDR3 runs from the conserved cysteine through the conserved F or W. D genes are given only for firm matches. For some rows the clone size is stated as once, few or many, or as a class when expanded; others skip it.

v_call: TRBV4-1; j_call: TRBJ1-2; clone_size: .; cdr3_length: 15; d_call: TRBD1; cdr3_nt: TGCGCCAGCAGCCCGGGGACAGGGCCGCTCTATGGCTACACCTTC; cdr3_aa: CASSPGTGPLYGYTF
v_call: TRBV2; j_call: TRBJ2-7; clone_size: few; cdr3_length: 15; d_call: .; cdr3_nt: TGTGCCAGCAAACGGGGGCCCGACGGCCTCTACGAGCAGTACTTC; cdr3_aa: CASKRGPDGLYEQYF
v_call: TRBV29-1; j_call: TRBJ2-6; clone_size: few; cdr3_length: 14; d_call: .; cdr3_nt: TGCAGCGTGTCGTCGGCCTCTGGGGCCAACGTCCTGACTTTC; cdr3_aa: CSVSSASGANVLTF
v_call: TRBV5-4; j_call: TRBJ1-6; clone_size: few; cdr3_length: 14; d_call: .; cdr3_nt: TGTGCCAGCAGCTCCACACGTAGGAATTCACCCCTCCACTTT; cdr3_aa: CASSSTRRNSPLHF
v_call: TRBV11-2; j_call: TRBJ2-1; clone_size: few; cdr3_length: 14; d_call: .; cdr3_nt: TGTGCCAGCAGCCTGGGACTCCTTTACAATGAGCAGTTCTTC; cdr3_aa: CASSLGLLYNEQFF
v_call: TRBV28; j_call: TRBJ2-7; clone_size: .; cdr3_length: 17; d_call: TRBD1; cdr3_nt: TGTGCCAGCAGTTTCGAAACAGGGGGCGTCGGTCGCTACGAGCAGTACTTC; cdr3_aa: CASSFETGGVGRYEQYF
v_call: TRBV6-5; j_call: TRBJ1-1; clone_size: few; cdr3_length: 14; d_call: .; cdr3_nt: TGTGCCAGCCGTCGGGGGACAATGAACACTGAAGCTTTCTTT; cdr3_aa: CASRRGTMNTEAFF
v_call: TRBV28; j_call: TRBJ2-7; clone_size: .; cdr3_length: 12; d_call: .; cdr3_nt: TGTGCCAGCAGTTTAGGGTACTACGAGCAGTACTTC; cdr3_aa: CASSLGYYEQYF
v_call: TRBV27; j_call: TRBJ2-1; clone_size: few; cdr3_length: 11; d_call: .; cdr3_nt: TGTGCCAGCACTGGGTACAATGAGCAGTTCTTC; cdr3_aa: CASTGYNEQFF
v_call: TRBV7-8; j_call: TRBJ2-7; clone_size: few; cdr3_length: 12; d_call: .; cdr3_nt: TGTGCCAGCAGCCGGGACGGCTACGAGCAGTACTTC; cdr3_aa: CASSRDGYEQYF
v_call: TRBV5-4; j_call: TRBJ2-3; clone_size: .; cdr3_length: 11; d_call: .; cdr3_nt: TGTGCCAGCAGCGAGCCTGGTACGCAGTATTTT; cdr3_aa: CASSEPGTQYF
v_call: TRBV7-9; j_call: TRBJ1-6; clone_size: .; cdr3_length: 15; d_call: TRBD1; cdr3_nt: TGTGCCAGCAGTTTATTCCGGGACAGGGCTTCACCCCTCCACTTT; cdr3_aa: CASSLFRDRASPLHF
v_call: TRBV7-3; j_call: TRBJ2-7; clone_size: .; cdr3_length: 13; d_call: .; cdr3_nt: TGTGCCAGCAGCTTATGGATAAAGGGAGAGCAGTACTTC; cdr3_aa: CASSLWIKGEQYF
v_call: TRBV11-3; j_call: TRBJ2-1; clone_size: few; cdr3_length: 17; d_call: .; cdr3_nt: TGTGCCAGCAGCTTAGTGGTAGGGGACTTCTCCTACAATGAGCAGTTCTTC; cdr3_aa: CASSLVVGDFSYNEQFF
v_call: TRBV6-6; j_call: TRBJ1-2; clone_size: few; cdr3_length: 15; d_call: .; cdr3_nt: TGTGCCAGCAGTTACTCATTTGGTCCTAACTATGGCTACACCTTC; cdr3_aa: CASSYSFGPNYGYTF
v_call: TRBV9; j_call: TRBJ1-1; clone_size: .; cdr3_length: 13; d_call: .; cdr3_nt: TGTGCCAGCAGCGTAGTACCGAACACTGAAGCTTTCTTT; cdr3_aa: CASSVVPNTEAFF
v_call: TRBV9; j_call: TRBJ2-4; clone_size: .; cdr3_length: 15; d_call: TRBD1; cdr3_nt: TGTGCCAGCAGCGCCCGGGACAGTTGGGCAAACATTCAGTACTTC; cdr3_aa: CASSARDSWANIQYF
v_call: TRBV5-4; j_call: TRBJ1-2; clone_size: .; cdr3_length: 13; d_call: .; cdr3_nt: TGTGCCAGCAGCCCTAACCCGGCAGTCGGCTACACCTTC; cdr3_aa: CASSPNPAVGYTF
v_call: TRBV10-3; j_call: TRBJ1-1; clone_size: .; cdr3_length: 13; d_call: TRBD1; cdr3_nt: TGTGCCATCACCCAGACAGGGGTCGCCGAAGCTTTCTTT; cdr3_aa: CAITQTGVAEAFF
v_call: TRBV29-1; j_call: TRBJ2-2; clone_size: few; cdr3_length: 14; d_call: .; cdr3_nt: TGCAGCGTACTCGGACGGATCAACACCGGGGAGCTGTTTTTT; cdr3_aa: CSVLGRINTGELFF
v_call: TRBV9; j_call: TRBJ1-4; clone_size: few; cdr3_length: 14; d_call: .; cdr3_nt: TGTGCCAGCAGCGTGGGGGCCACTAATGAAAAACTGTTTTTT; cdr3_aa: CASSVGATNEKLFF
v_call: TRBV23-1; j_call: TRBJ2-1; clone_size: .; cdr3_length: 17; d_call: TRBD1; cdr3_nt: TGCGCCAGCAGTCAATCAACCGGGACAGGGGAGTACAATGAGCAGTTCTTC; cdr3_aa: CASSQSTGTGEYNEQFF
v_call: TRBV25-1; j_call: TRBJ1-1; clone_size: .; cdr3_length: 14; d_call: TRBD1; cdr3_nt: TGTGCCAGCACCACCGAGCTCCTGACAGGGTCGGCTTTCTTT; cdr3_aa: CASTTELLTGSAFF
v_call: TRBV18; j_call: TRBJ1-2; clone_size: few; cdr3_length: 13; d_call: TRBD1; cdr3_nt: TGTGCCAGCTCAGTCGGGACAGCGGACGGCTACACCTTC; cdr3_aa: CASSVGTADGYTF
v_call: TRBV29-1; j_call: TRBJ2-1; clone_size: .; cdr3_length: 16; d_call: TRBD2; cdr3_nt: TGCAGCGTACATGGACTAGCTGACAGCTCCTACAATGAGCAGTTCTTC; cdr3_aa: CSVHGLADSSYNEQFF
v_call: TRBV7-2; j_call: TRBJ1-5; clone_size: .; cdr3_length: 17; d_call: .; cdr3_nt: TGTGCCAGCAGCTTAGGGGTCGGGCTAGTTGGAGCTCAGCCCCAGCATTTT; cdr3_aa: CASSLGVGLVGAQPQHF
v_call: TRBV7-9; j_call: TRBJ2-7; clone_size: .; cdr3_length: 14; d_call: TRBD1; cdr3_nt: TGTGCCAGCAGCTTAACAGGGGACTCCTACGAGCAGTACTTC; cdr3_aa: CASSLTGDSYEQYF
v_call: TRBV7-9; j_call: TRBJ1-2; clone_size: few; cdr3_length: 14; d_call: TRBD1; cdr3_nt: TGTGCCAGCAGGGAGACAGGGGCGTCCTATGGCTACACCTTC; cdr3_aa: CASRETGASYGYTF
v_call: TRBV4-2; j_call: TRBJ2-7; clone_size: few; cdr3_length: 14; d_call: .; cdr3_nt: TGTGCCAGCAGCCTGGCTAGCCGTCCCTACGAGCAGTACTTC; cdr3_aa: CASSLASRPYEQYF
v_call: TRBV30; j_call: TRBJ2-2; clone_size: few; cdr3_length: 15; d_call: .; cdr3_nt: TGTGCCTGGAGTGTACGTAAGATAAACACCGGGGAGCTGTTTTTT; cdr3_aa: CAWSVRKINTGELFF
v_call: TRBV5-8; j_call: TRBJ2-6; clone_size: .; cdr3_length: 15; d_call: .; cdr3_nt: TGTGCCAGCAGCTTGCGTCGGATGGGGGGAAACGTCCTGACTTTC; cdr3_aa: CASSLRRMGGNVLTF
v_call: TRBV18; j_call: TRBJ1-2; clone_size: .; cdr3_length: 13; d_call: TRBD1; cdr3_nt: TGTGCCAGCTCACCGGAACAGGGGTATGGCTACACCTTC; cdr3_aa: CASSPEQGYGYTF
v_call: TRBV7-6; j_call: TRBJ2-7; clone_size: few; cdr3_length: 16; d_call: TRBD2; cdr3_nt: TGTGCCAGCAGCGCGTCTCTCGCGGGGGGGAAGTACGAGCAGTACTTC; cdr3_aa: CASSASLAGGKYEQYF
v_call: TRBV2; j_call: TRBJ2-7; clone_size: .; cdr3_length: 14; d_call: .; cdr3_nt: TGTGCCAGCAGTGCTACAGGGCCCGACTACGAGCAGTACTTC; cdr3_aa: CASSATGPDYEQYF
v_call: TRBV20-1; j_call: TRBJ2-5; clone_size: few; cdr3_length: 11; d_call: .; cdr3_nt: TGCAGTGCTAACATCAAAGGGACCCAGTACTTC; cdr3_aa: CSANIKGTQYF
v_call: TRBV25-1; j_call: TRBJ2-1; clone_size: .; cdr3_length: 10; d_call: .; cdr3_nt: TGTGCCAGCAGTGGCGGGACACAGTTCTTC; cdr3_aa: CASSGGTQFF
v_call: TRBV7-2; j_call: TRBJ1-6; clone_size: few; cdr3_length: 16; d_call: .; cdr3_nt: TGTGCCAGCAGCTTAGTCGAGGGAAAACATAATTCACCCCTCCACTTT; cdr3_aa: CASSLVEGKHNSPLHF
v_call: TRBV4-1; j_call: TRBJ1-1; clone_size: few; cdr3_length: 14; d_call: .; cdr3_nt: TGCGCCAGCAGCCAAAACCTAGTGAACACTGAAGCTTTCTTT; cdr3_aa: CASSQNLVNTEAFF
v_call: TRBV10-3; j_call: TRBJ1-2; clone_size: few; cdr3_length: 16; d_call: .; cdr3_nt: TGTGCCATCAGTGTTGCAACCCCGGGACAAATTAGCGGCTACACCTTC; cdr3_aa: CAISVATPGQISGYTF
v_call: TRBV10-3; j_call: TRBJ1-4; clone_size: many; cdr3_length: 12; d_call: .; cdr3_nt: TGTGCCATCAGTGAATACGGCGAAAAACTGTTTTTT; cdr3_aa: CAISEYGEKLFF
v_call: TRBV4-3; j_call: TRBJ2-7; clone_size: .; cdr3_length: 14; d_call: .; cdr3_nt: TGCGCCAGCAGCCAACCTATAAACCCCTACGAGCAGTACTTC; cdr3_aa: CASSQPINPYEQYF
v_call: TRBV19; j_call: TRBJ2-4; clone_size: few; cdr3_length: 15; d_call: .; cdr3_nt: TGTGCCAGTACTCGGACAGAGCTAGCCAAAAACATTCAGTACTTC; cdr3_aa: CASTRTELAKNIQYF
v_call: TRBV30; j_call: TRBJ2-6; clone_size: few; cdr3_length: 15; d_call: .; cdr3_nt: TGTGCCCTCACCTGGGGGCGGGCTGGGGCCAACGTCCTGACTTTC; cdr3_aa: CALTWGRAGANVLTF
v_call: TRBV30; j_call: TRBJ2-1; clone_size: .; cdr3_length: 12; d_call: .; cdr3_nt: TGTGCCTGGAGTGACGAGATTGGAAAGCAGTTCTTC; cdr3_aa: CAWSDEIGKQFF
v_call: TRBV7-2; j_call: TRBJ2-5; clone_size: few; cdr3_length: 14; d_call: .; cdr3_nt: TGTGCCAGCAGCTTAAAGGGGGTCCCAGAGACCCAGTACTTC; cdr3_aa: CASSLKGVPETQYF
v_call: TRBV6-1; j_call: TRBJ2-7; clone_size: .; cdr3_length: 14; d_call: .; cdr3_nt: TGTGCCAGCACCTCAGTCGACACTCCCTACGAGCAGTACTTC; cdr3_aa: CASTSVDTPYEQYF
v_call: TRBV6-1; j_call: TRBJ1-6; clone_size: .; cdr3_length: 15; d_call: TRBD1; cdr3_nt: TGTGCCAGCAGCTGGCCGGGACAGGTTAATTCACCCCTCCACTTT; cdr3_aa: CASSWPGQVNSPLHF
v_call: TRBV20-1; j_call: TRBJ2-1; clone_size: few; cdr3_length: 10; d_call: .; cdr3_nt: TGCAGTGCTACGGACAATGAGCAGTTCTTC; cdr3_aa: CSATDNEQFF
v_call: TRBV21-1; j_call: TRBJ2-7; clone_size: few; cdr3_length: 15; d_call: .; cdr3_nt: TGTGCCAGCAGCAAGCTACCGAGAACCACCTACGAGCAGTACTTC; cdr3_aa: CASSKLPRTTYEQYF